Below, 14 T cell receptor beta chains from the same sample are listed, as sequenced in a study of blood T cell repertoires in COVID-19. Sequencing used immunoSEQ multiplex PCR; TCRdb keeps in-frame clones, though not all of them. The table has 55,000 to 70,000 clones, about three quarters seen once; the top ten hold roughly 20%. The sequencing sample was made of peripheral blood. Receptors originate from a human donor in a cohort sampled during active COVID-19.

The chain is built from TRBV6-6 and TRBJ2-2; D remains ambiguous. Germline CDR1 MNHNY, CDR2 SVGAGI (reference sequence). CDR3 length equals 14 residues. The V gene lost 6 bases and the J gene lost 1 base, with 9 bases spanning the gap. CDR3 sequence reads: CASSKPGNTGELFF. The CDR3 DNA follows: TGTGCCAGCAGCAAACCCGGGAACACCGGGGAGCTGTTTTTT.

A single count supports this clone. V is TRBV5-6 and J is TRBJ2-1; 13 bases are shared with TRBD2. Unmatched junction bases numbered 8, after V lost 3 bases and J lost 2 bases. Germline CDR1 is SGHDT and CDR2 is YYEEEE. The CDR3 has 18 amino acids. The CDR3 region has the DNA TGTGCCAGCAGCTCCCTGACTAGCGGGAGGCCTCCCTACAATGAGCAGTTCTTC. It codes for CASSSLTSGRPPYNEQFF.

The V and J genes are TRBV9 and TRBJ2-7, with TRBD1 matching over 9 bases. The trim removed 3 bases at V and 4 bases at J, leaving 11 bases unmatched. The length of the CDR3 is 16 residues. Germline lookup yields CDR1 SGDLS and CDR2 YYNGEE. The CDR3 sequence: CASSAGATGGWYEQYF. CDR3 sequence (DNA): TGTGCCAGCAGCGCAGGGGCTACAGGGGGCTGGTACGAGCAGTACTTC.

This clone was seen repeatedly, ten times or more. The V gene is TRBV13, the J gene TRBJ2-3; perhaps TRBD2 as D (6 bases). The V end was cut by 3 bases, the J end by 6 bases, with 16 bases between. This CDR3 is built from 15 residues. Per the germline V gene, CDR1 is PRHDT and CDR2 is FYEKMQ (reference sequence). CDR3 protein: CASSFAGRGIDTQYF. For the CDR3, the DNA is TGTGCCAGCAGCTTCGCGGGGCGGGGTATTGATACGCAGTATTTT.

V is TRBV5-6 and J is TRBJ2-7; 9 bases are shared with TRBD2. CDR3 length: 15 residues. Germline CDR1 and CDR2: SGHDT and YYEEEE. The V and J ends lost 4 bases and 5 bases, in that order; junction bases with no gene match: 10. DNA for the CDR3: TGTGCCAGCAGCACCCCCCTAGCGGGATGGGACGAGCAGTACTTC. Translated: CASSTPLAGWDEQYF.

This chain links TRBV19 with TRBJ2-2; D is unclear. Trimming cost V 9 bases and J 5 bases, with 7 bases left between them. This CDR3 has 11 residues. Germline assignment: CDR1 LNHDA and CDR2 SQIVND (reference sequence). CDR3 amino acids: CASHFTGELFF. The CDR3 DNA is TGTGCCAGCCACTTTACCGGGGAGCTGTTTTTT.

This clone was seen a handful of times. The chain has TRBV19 and TRBJ1-5; maybe TRBD1 (6 bases). Germline V gene lookup returns CDR1 LNHDA and CDR2 SQIVND (reference sequence). The germline V and J ends were trimmed by 1 base and 7 bases, with 17 bases remaining between them. This CDR3 has 16 residues. The CDR3 coding sequence is TGTGCCAGTAGTATAGGGCCCGGGGGGGCCGGCCAGCCCCAGCATTTT. Translating gives CASSIGPGGAGQPQHF. Using reference TRBV19 and TRBJ1-5 for the parts outside the CDR3, the full variable domain is DGGITQSPKYLFRKEGQNVTLSCEQNLNHDAMYWYRQDPGQGLRLIYYSQIVNDFQKGDIAEGYSVSREKKESFPLTVTSAQKNPTAFYLCASSIGPGGAGQPQHFGDGTRLSIL.

This chain links TRBV19 with TRBJ2-1; tentatively, D is TRBD1 (5 bases). CDR3 length equals 15 residues. The V gene lost 3 bases and the J gene lost 8 bases, with 17 bases spanning the gap. Germline loops: CDR1 LNHDA, CDR2 SQIVND (reference sequence). The CDR3 DNA sequence: TGTGCCAGTAGTATCGTAGGTAGGGGAACCGATGAGCAGTTCTTC. This translates into CASSIVGRGTDEQFF.

The CDR3 protein is CASSSPRGASNTEAFF. CDR3 in DNA: TGTGCCAGCAGTTCGCCGCGGGGGGCCTCGAACACTGAAGCTTTCTTT. The chain is built from TRBV28 and TRBJ1-1; D is possibly TRBD1 (6 bases). Deletions cut 4 bases from V and 1 base from J, with 16 bases between. Germline V lookup: CDR1 MDHEN, CDR2 SYDVKM. The CDR3 is made up of 16 amino acids.

In its sample, this clone was seen a few times. The junction departs from the called germline gene at one end, perhaps through a read error. The gene calls are TRBV28 and TRBJ2-7, with D perhaps TRBD1 (6 bases). The length of the CDR3 is 14 residues. Germline CDR1 reads MDHEN; CDR2 reads SYDVKM. CDR3 protein: CASNLPGQSSEQYF. The CDR3 DNA sequence: TGTGCCAGCAACCTGCCGGGACAATCCTCCGAGCAGTACTTC.

The chain employs TRBV28 and TRBJ2-5; a possible D gene is TRBD1 (6 bases). This CDR3 contains 15 residues. Germline CDR1 reads MDHEN; CDR2 reads SYDVKM. Between the trimmed V and J ends, which lost 5 bases and 5 bases, there was a span of 18 bases. The chain's CDR3 is CASSTPTGYQETQYF. The DNA for the CDR3 is TGTGCCAGCAGTACGCCTACAGGGTATCAGGAGACCCAGTACTTC.

As concerns this clone: A read error may produce the germline difference seen at one junction end. V usage is TRBV7-7 and J usage is TRBJ2-5; possibly TRBD1 for D (5 bases). CDR1 and CDR2 from the germline V gene are SSHAT and FNYEAQ (reference sequence). CDR3 length: 16 amino acids. CDR3 loop: CASSRSWTPKVETQYF. In nucleotides, the CDR3 is TGTGCTAGCAGCCGGTCTTGGACACCTAAAGTGGAGACCCAGTACTTC.

The chain employs TRBV5-1 and TRBJ1-6, with TRBD1 matching over 7 bases. This CDR3 region has 15 residues. Germline trimming cut 0 bases from V and 12 bases from J; bases unmatched to any gene: 9. Germline CDR1 and CDR2: SGHRS and YFSETQ. This CDR3 reads CASSLGAGGSVPLHF. The CDR3 bases are TGCGCCAGCAGCTTGGGCGCAGGGGGTTCAGTACCCCTCCACTTT.

The chain joins TRBV7-2 to TRBJ2-5; 10 bases line up with TRBD1. The CDR3 totals 16 residues. Germline V CDR1 and CDR2: SGHTA, FQGNSA. V lost 5 bases to trimming and J lost 0 bases; unmatched junction nucleotides: 6. Here the CDR3 reads CASSVGTGAYQETQYF. For the CDR3, the DNA is TGTGCCAGCAGCGTCGGGACAGGGGCGTACCAAGAGACCCAGTACTTC.